Listed below are T cell receptor beta chains from one sample, sequenced in a study of shared clonotypes between healthy human individuals. Assay: immunoSEQ multiplex PCR; the TCRdb copy retains only in-frame clones and omits some. The profile shows fewer than 550,000 clones, over 75% of them singletons. Sequencing used PBMCs. These receptors were collected from a woman between 40 and 50 years old in good health. Some clones in this sample may be carry-over from other donors' samples. Each CDR3 is given with its conserved first and last residue. D genes are given only for firm matches. Only some rows state a clone size, as once, few, many or a class for expanded clones.

D gene	V gene	clone size	J gene	CDR3 protein	CDR3 DNA
NA	TRBV6-6	NA	TRBJ1-5	CASSARVPWGNQPQHF	TGTGCCAGCAGTGCCAGGGTACCCTGGGGAAATCAGCCCCAGCATTTT
NA	TRBV30	once	TRBJ1-3	CAWSVGSSGNTIYF	TGTGCCTGGAGTGTAGGGAGCTCTGGAAACACCATATATTTT
NA	TRBV30	NA	TRBJ2-7	CAWSVGLNSYEQYF	TGTGCCTGGAGTGTAGGTCTCAACTCCTACGAGCAGTACTTC
NA	TRBV10-3	NA	TRBJ1-1	CAISERLAEAFF	TGTGCCATCAGTGAGCGTCTGGCTGAAGCTTTCTTT
TRBD2	TRBV9	NA	TRBJ2-7	CASSVGGTSGYEQYF	TGTGCCAGCAGCGTAGGGGGGACTAGCGGCTACGAGCAGTACTTC
NA	TRBV5-4	NA	TRBJ2-4	CASSLRQAKNIQYF	TGTGCCAGCAGCTTGAGACAGGCAAAAAACATTCAGTACTTC
NA	TRBV30	NA	TRBJ1-5	CAWSVGLNSNQPQHF	TGTGCCTGGAGTGTAGGGCTAAATAGCAATCAGCCCCAGCATTTT
NA	TRBV6-1	NA	TRBJ1-2	CASSPPGGAGYTF	TGTGCCAGCAGCCCCCCCGGGGGCGCGGGCTACACCTTC
NA	TRBV29-1	NA	TRBJ2-3	CSVDDRRGTDTQYF	TGCAGCGTTGATGACAGGCGAGGGACAGATACGCAGTATTTT
TRBD2	TRBV14	NA	TRBJ2-2	CASTWASGSTGELFF	TGTGCCAGCACTTGGGCTAGCGGGAGTACCGGGGAGCTGTTTTTT
NA	TRBV6-6	NA	TRBJ2-7	CASSDQGQTSYEQYF	TGTGCCAGCAGCGACCAAGGACAGACCTCCTACGAGCAGTACTTC
NA	TRBV5-4	NA	TRBJ2-7	CASSPRDRAYEQYF	TGTGCCAGCAGCCCGCGGGACAGAGCCTACGAGCAGTACTTC
TRBD1	TRBV7-3	NA	TRBJ2-7	CASSIPGQGSDEQYF	TGTGCCAGCAGCATCCCGGGACAGGGCTCGGACGAGCAGTACTTC
TRBD2	TRBV11-2	NA	TRBJ2-5	CASSLELAGWETQYF	TGTGCCAGCAGCTTAGAACTAGCGGGGTGGGAGACCCAGTACTTC
NA	TRBV25-1	NA	TRBJ2-3	CASSELGPADTQYF	TGTGCCAGCAGTGAGTTAGGACCGGCAGATACGCAGTATTTT
TRBD2	TRBV10-2	NA	TRBJ2-7	CASGTSGRGQYEQYF	TGCGCCAGCGGGACTAGCGGGAGGGGTCAGTACGAGCAGTACTTC
NA	TRBV30	NA	TRBJ2-3	CAWRLVSTDTQYF	TGTGCCTGGAGGCTTGTGAGCACAGATACGCAGTATTTT
TRBD2	TRBV7-9	NA	TRBJ2-7	CASSLREGYEQYF	TGTGCCAGCAGCTTACGGGAGGGCTACGAGCAGTACTTC
TRBD2	TRBV9	NA	TRBJ2-1	CASSDPGTSGEQFF	TGTGCCAGCAGCGACCCCGGGACTAGCGGAGAGCAGTTCTTC
TRBD1	TRBV18	NA	TRBJ1-5	CASSPGQGNQPQHF	TGTGCCAGCTCACCGGGACAGGGCAATCAGCCCCAGCATTTT
NA	TRBV10-1	NA	TRBJ2-7	CASSDQGRYEQYF	TGCGCCAGCAGTGACCAGGGCCGCTACGAGCAGTACTTC
TRBD1	TRBV4-3	NA	TRBJ1-2	CASSQDGQVESYTF	TGCGCCAGCAGCCAAGACGGACAGGTAGAGAGCTACACCTTC